This record covers a single T cell receptor beta chain. TCRdb processed the 5' RACE reads anew with MiXCR; each CDR3 protein has one entry. The sample lists under 400,000 distinct CDR3 sequences; about 9.9% were seen once. The data were taken from a study of T cells after yellow fever vaccination. V was pared by 0 bases and J by 3 bases, with 11 bases between. The germline V gene has CDR1 LGHNA and CDR2 YSLEER. This CDR3 is 15 amino acids long. The receptor was isolated from a man younger than 30 who received the YFV17D yellow fever vaccine. This specimen was PBMCs, taken on the day of the first yellow fever vaccination. The rearrangement joins TRBV4-3 to TRBJ1-2; possibly TRBD1 for D (6 bases). CDR3 coding DNA: TGCGCCAGCAGCCAAGATTTACAGGGAGACTATGGCTACACCTTC. Translating gives CASSQDLQGDYGYTF.